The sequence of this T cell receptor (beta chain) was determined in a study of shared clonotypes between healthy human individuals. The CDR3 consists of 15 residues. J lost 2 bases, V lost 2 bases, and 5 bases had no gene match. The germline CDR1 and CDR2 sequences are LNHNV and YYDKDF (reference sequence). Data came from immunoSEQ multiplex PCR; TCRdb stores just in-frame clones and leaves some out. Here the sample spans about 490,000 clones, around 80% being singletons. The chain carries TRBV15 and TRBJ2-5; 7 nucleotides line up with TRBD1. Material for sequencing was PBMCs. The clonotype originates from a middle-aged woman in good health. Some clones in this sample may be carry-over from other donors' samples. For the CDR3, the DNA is TGTGCCACCAGCAGACGAGGGGGCTGGCAAGAGACCCAGTACTTC. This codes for CATSRRGGWQETQYF.